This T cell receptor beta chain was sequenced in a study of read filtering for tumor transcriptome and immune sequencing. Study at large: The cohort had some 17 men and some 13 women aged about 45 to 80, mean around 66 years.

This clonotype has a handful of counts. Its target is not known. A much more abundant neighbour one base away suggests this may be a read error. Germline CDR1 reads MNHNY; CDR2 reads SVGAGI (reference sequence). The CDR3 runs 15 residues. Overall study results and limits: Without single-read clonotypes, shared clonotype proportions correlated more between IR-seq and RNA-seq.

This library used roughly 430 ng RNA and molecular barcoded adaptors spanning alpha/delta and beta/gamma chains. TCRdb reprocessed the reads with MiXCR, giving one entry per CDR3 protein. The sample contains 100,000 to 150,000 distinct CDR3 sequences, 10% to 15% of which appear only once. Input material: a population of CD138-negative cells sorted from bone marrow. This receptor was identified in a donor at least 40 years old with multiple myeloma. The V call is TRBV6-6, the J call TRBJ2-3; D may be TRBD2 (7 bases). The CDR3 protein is CASRKGGGSTDTRYF. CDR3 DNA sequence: TGTGCCAGCAGAAAAGGGGGGGGGAGCACAGATACGCGGTATTTT.